The clone carrying this TCR beta chain was observed once. The target antigen is unknown. These data come from a study of shared clonotypes between healthy human individuals. This table comes from immunoSEQ multiplex PCR, and its TCRdb copy is limited to in-frame clones, with some not included. The table shows about a million clones, with around 77% occurring only once. Regarding the study as a whole: The researchers took only blood, and tissue repertoires probably look different.

Germline CDR1 LNHDA, CDR2 SQIVND (reference sequence). Trimming stripped 11 bases from V and 6 bases from J, with 20 bases between. This CDR3 contains 14 residues. The chain carries TRBV19 and TRBJ2-1, with a weak D call TRBD1 (6 bases). This sequence originates from a man between 18 and 29 years old in good health. Some clones in this sample may be carry-over from other donors' samples. Sequenced sample: memory CD4+ T cells from PBMCs. Noted subset: CD45RA-negative fraction. Written as DNA, the CDR3 is TGTGCCTCCACCTCAGGGGCTAGACCCAATGAGCAGTTCTTC. This translates into CASTSGARPNEQFF.